The 30 T cell receptor beta chains reported below all come from one sample, sequenced in a study of blood T cell repertoires in COVID-19. The assay was immunoSEQ multiplex PCR, and TCRdb's table has in-frame clones only and misses some. This sample has 200,000 or so clones, with roughly nine tenths found just once. Sample: PBMCs or T cells enriched from blood (not recorded which). The receptors were sampled from a woman aged 18-29 years who had recovered from COVID-19.

This sequence joins TRBV7-9 and TRBJ1-2; weak D call: TRBD1 (5 bases). The V gene lost 1 base and the J gene lost 6 bases, with 9 bases spanning the gap. Germline lookup yields CDR1 SEHNR and CDR2 FQNEAQ (reference sequence). The CDR3 is 13 amino acids. This chain's CDR3 is CASSLVGVDGYTF. DNA of the CDR3: TGTGCCAGCAGCTTAGTAGGGGTGGATGGCTACACCTTC. Together with reference TRBV7-9 and TRBJ1-2, the CDR3 gives the full variable domain: DTGVSQNPRHKITKRGQNVTFRCDPISEHNRLYWYRQTLGQGPEFLTYFQNEAQLEKSRLLSDRFSAERPKGSFSTLEIQRTEQGDSAMYLCASSLVGVDGYTFGSGTRLTVV.

J is TRBJ1-5 and V is TRBV10-2, with D possibly matching TRBD1 (6 bases). V lost 6 bases and J lost 3, with 12 bases in between. Germline V gene sequence: CDR1 WSHSY, CDR2 SAAADI. This CDR3 is built from 14 residues. The CDR3 DNA reads as TGCGCCAGCAGGCCTACAGGGAACAATCAGCCCCAGCATTTT. It codes for CASRPTGNNQPQHF.

V is TRBV7-9 and J is TRBJ1-2, with a possible D match to TRBD1 (5 bases). The CDR3 loop spans 13 amino acids. Germline CDR1 reads SEHNR; CDR2 reads FQNEAQ (reference sequence). V lost 5 bases and J lost 4, with 11 bases in between. CDR3 sequence reads: CASSPRGGYGYTF. CDR3 sequence (DNA): TGTGCCAGCAGCCCACGGGGGGGCTATGGCTACACCTTC. Variable domain in full (rest from reference TRBV7-9 and TRBJ1-2): DTGVSQNPRHKITKRGQNVTFRCDPISEHNRLYWYRQTLGQGPEFLTYFQNEAQLEKSRLLSDRFSAERPKGSFSTLEIQRTEQGDSAMYLCASSPRGGYGYTFGSGTRLTVV.

The CDR3 is CASSLVAGAGNNYGYTF. As DNA, the CDR3 is TGCGCCAGCAGCTTGGTAGCGGGCGCGGGGAATAACTATGGCTACACCTTC. V and J are TRBV5-1 and TRBJ1-2; D uncertain. Deletions cut 0 bases from V and 1 base from J, with 16 bases between. This CDR3 region has 17 residues. CDR1 and CDR2 (germline): SGHRS, YFSETQ.

This clone is a singleton in its sample. The chain is built from TRBV19 and TRBJ1-6; maybe TRBD1 (5 bases). Germline V gene sequence: CDR1 LNHDA, CDR2 SQIVND (reference sequence). The V gene lost 5 bases and the J gene lost 13 bases, with 15 bases spanning the gap. This CDR3 comprises 13 residues. This CDR3 is CASSAGLSNPLHF. In DNA, the CDR3 is TGTGCCAGTAGTGCGGGACTGAGTAATCCCCTCCACTTT.

V is TRBV7-9 and J is TRBJ1-1, with TRBD1 identical over 7 bases. The CDR3 loop spans 17 amino acids. With 5 bases clipped from V and 3 bases from J, the junction kept 15 bases outside the gene matches. CDR1 SEHNR and CDR2 FQNEAQ come from the germline V gene (reference sequence). Here the CDR3 DNA reads TGTGCCAGCAGCCTGATCTCCGGAGGGGGCCCCGACACTGAAGCTTTCTTT. This gives the protein CASSLISGGGPDTEAFF.

The V and J genes are TRBV9 and TRBJ1-2; no clear D gene. The CDR3 sequence is 11 residues long. Germline assignment: CDR1 SGDLS and CDR2 YYNGEE. The ends were cut back, 3 bases at V and 4 bases at J, with 4 bases in the middle. The CDR3 here is CASSGVYGYTF. The CDR3, as DNA: TGTGCCAGCAGCGGCGTCTATGGCTACACCTTC.

V is TRBV11-2 and J is TRBJ1-4; D is perhaps TRBD1 (5 bases). This CDR3 has 15 residues. Germline V gene sequence: CDR1 SGHAT, CDR2 FQNNGV. V was pared by 3 bases and J by 3 bases, with 11 bases between. The CDR3 DNA sequence: TGTGCCAGCAGCTTTTTGGACACGTCTAATGAAAAACTGTTTTTT. Its protein product is CASSFLDTSNEKLFF.

The chain is built from TRBV6-1 and TRBJ1-5; D unclear. The CDR3 consists of 12 residues. V lost 3 bases and J 4 bases, leaving 4 bases between the germline ends. Germline-derived CDR1 and CDR2 are MNHNS and SASEGT. The CDR3 spells CASSDPNQPQHF. CDR3 DNA sequence: TGTGCCAGCAGTGACCCGAATCAGCCCCAGCATTTT.

The chain joins TRBV7-2 to TRBJ2-2; a weak D match, TRBD2 (5 bases). The germline V gene has CDR1 SGHTA and CDR2 FQGNSA. Trimming removed 3 bases at V and 5 bases at J, with 10 bases between. The CDR3 has 14 amino acids. CDR3 DNA sequence: TGTGCCAGCAGCTTCGGACTTTCGACCGGGGAGCTGTTTTTT. It encodes CASSFGLSTGELFF.

The gene calls are TRBV10-2 and TRBJ2-1, with TRBD1 matching over 10 bases. The CDR3 totals 17 residues. Germline V gene sequence: CDR1 WSHSY, CDR2 SAAADI. The ends lost 6 bases at V and 4 bases at J; junction bases unmatched: 12. CDR3 in amino acids: CASSAPPGTGEYNEQFF. CDR3 nucleotides: TGCGCCAGCAGCGCACCCCCCGGGACAGGGGAGTACAATGAGCAGTTCTTC.

The chain links TRBV28 to TRBJ2-2; 11 nucleotides match TRBD2. Germline V gene data show CDR1 as MDHEN and CDR2 as SYDVKM. CDR3 length: 16 residues. V lost 6 bases to trimming and J lost 4 bases; unmatched junction nucleotides: 7. CDR3 loop: CASSLLAGARTGELFF. In DNA form, the CDR3 reads TGTGCCAGCAGCTTACTAGCGGGGGCACGCACCGGGGAGCTGTTTTTT. Complete variable domain (other parts from reference TRBV28 and TRBJ2-2): DVKVTQSSRYLVKRTGEKVFLECVQDMDHENMFWYRQDPGLGLRLIYFSYDVKMKEKGDIPEGYSVSREKKERFSLILESASTNQTSMYLCASSLLAGARTGELFFGEGSRLTVL.

CDR3 DNA sequence: TGTGCCAGCAGTTTCCGTTACAGGGGGAACTATGGCTACACCTTC. This gives the protein CASSFRYRGNYGYTF. The V gene is TRBV6-5, the J gene TRBJ1-2; 8 positions match TRBD1. The CDR3 spans 15 residues. Germline values: CDR1 MNHEY, CDR2 SVGAGI. The junction had 6 bases not matched to a gene; V was cut back by 4 bases and J by 2 bases.

The chain uses TRBV28 and TRBJ1-5; D is uncertain. This CDR3 region has 14 residues. CDR1 and CDR2 from the germline V gene are MDHEN and SYDVKM. The V end lost 6 bases, the J end lost 0 bases, and 9 bases lay between the germline ends. In DNA form, the CDR3 reads TGTGCCAGCAGCTACAGTACTAGCAATCAGCCCCAGCATTTT. Translating it yields CASSYSTSNQPQHF. The full variable domain, its missing parts supplied by reference TRBV28 and TRBJ1-5, is DVKVTQSSRYLVKRTGEKVFLECVQDMDHENMFWYRQDPGLGLRLIYFSYDVKMKEKGDIPEGYSVSREKKERFSLILESASTNQTSMYLCASSYSTSNQPQHFGDGTRLSIL.

This clone was observed once. The CDR3 is CASSEAPSYSNQPQHF. Written as DNA, the CDR3 is TGTGCCAGCAGTGAAGCACCCAGTTATAGCAATCAGCCCCAGCATTTT. The chain has TRBV6-1 and TRBJ1-5; D ambiguous. CDR1 and CDR2 from the germline V gene are MNHNS and SASEGT. V was pared by 0 bases and J by 0 bases, with 9 bases between. The CDR3 runs 16 residues.

This rearrangement joins TRBV25-1 to TRBJ2-5; D perhaps matches TRBD2 (5 bases). Germline CDR1 is MGHDK and CDR2 is SYGVNS. This CDR3 contains 15 residues. Trimming removed 5 bases at V and 1 base at J, with 14 bases between. This CDR3 is CASSSMTGFQETQYF. The DNA of the CDR3 is TGTGCCAGCAGTTCGATGACGGGGTTCCAAGAGACCCAGTACTTC.

V and J are TRBV15 and TRBJ2-1; D may be TRBD2 (5 bases). Germline V CDR1 and CDR2: LNHNV, YYDKDF (reference sequence). With 6 bases removed from V and 2 bases from J, the gap between germline ends came to 8 bases. The CDR3 totals 13 residues. The CDR3 reads CATRASPYNEQFF. The CDR3 DNA is TGTGCCACCAGGGCTAGCCCCTACAATGAGCAGTTCTTC.

V is TRBV28 and J is TRBJ2-7; possible D gene TRBD1, 6 bases. The CDR3 runs to 13 residues. In germline, CDR1 is MDHEN, CDR2 SYDVKM. V lost 3 bases, J lost 5 bases, and 11 bases lay in between. The CDR3 is CASSFRGPNEQYF. The CDR3 DNA is TGTGCCAGCAGTTTCAGGGGTCCCAACGAGCAGTACTTC.

This chain joins TRBV25-1 and TRBJ2-7; 8 bases align to TRBD1. This CDR3 is 15 amino acids long. V was pared by 1 base and J by 5 bases, with 7 bases of the junction left unmatched. Germline V gene data show CDR1 as MGHDK and CDR2 as SYGVNS. In nucleotides, the CDR3 is TGTGCCAGCAGTGAATCACTACAGGGGGGAGACGAGCAGTACTTC. Its translation is CASSESLQGGDEQYF.

The chain carries TRBV5-5 and TRBJ1-5, with a tentative D call TRBD1 (5 bases). The V end was cut by 0 bases, the J end by 1 base, with 8 bases between. Germline V gene data show CDR1 as SGHKS and CDR2 as YYEKEE (reference sequence). This CDR3 is 15 amino acids long. In DNA, the CDR3 is TGTGCCAGCAGCTTGGGGACATCCAGCAATCAGCCCCAGCATTTT. Protein product: CASSLGTSSNQPQHF.

The chain joins TRBV10-1 to TRBJ1-3; D call uncertain. The germline V and J ends were trimmed by 8 bases and 0 bases, with 8 bases remaining between them. Per the germline V gene, CDR1 is WNHNN and CDR2 is SYGVQD (reference sequence). The CDR3 consists of 13 residues. CDR3 sequence: CASLCYSGNTIYF. CDR3 in DNA: TGCGCCAGCTTATGTTACTCTGGAAACACCATATATTTT.

The chain combines TRBV29-1 with TRBJ1-5; 7 nucleotides match TRBD1. With V trimmed by 5 bases and J by 5 bases, 6 bases remained unmatched. The CDR3 consists of 13 residues. Per the germline V gene, CDR1 is SQVTM and CDR2 is ANQGSEA. Here the CDR3 reads CSVRGPGDQPQHF. The CDR3 region has the DNA TGCAGCGTTAGGGGGCCTGGGGATCAGCCCCAGCATTTT.

This chain connects TRBV18 to TRBJ1-5; the D gene is possibly TRBD1 (6 bases). The CDR3 contains 15 residues. V was pared by 6 bases and J by 3 bases, with 15 bases between. Per the germline V gene, CDR1 is KGHSH and CDR2 is LQKENI. The CDR3 loop reads CASSQKQGDNQPQHF. DNA of the CDR3: TGTGCCAGCTCCCAAAAACAGGGTGACAATCAGCCCCAGCATTTT. The full variable domain, in which reference TRBV18 and TRBJ1-5 provide the parts outside the CDR3, is NAGVMQNPRHLVRRRGQEARLRCSPMKGHSHVYWYRQLPEEGLKFMVYLQKENIIDESGMPKERFSAEFPKEGPSILRIQQVVRGDSAAYFCASSQKQGDNQPQHFGDGTRLSIL.

This clone occurred once. V usage is TRBV5-4 and J usage is TRBJ2-7, with 9 bases that match TRBD1. This CDR3 contains 16 residues. V lost 3 bases and J lost 2; bases outside the gene matches: 9. CDR1 and CDR2 from the germline V gene are SGHNT and YYREEE (reference sequence). In DNA form, the CDR3 reads TGTGCCAGCAGCTGGGGGGACAGGGAGGGCACCTACGAGCAGTACTTC. Protein sequence: CASSWGDREGTYEQYF.

The chain uses TRBV27 and TRBJ2-5, with TRBD1 matching over 10 bases. Germline loops: CDR1 MNHEY, CDR2 SMNVEV (reference sequence). The CDR3 has 13 residues. J was trimmed by 5 bases and V by 8 bases; bases with no gene match: 5. Here the CDR3 DNA reads TGTGCCAGCCGGGACAGGGGTCAGGAGACCCAGTACTTC. It codes for CASRDRGQETQYF.

The chain is built from TRBV4-1 and TRBJ1-4, with TRBD1 as a possible D gene (6 bases). The CDR3 has 15 residues. V was trimmed by 4 bases and J by 4 bases, leaving 13 bases between them. Germline V gene lookup returns CDR1 MGHRA and CDR2 YSYEKL. The CDR3 is CASSRWTEFNEKLFF. As DNA, the CDR3 is TGCGCCAGCAGCCGCTGGACAGAATTTAATGAAAAACTGTTTTTT.

This clone was observed a handful of times. This rearrangement joins TRBV7-9 to TRBJ2-2; 8 bases are shared with TRBD2. Germline assignment: CDR1 SEHNR and CDR2 FQNEAQ (reference sequence). The V and J ends lost 0 bases and 3 bases, in that order; junction bases with no gene match: 3. The CDR3 is 16 residues long. The CDR3 spells CASSLARRGDTGELFF. The CDR3 nucleotides read TGTGCCAGCAGCTTAGCTCGGCGGGGGGACACCGGGGAGCTGTTTTTT. Filled out from reference TRBV7-9 and TRBJ2-2, the complete variable domain reads DTGVSQNPRHKITKRGQNVTFRCDPISEHNRLYWYRQTLGQGPEFLTYFQNEAQLEKSRLLSDRFSAERPKGSFSTLEIQRTEQGDSAMYLCASSLARRGDTGELFFGEGSRLTVL.

The chain employs TRBV27 and TRBJ1-6; D ambiguous. Germline V gene sequence: CDR1 MNHEY, CDR2 SMNVEV (reference sequence). V lost 5 bases to trimming and J lost 3 bases, with 8 bases between them. The CDR3 spans 14 residues. DNA of the CDR3: TGTGCCAGCAGTCTACGGGTCTATAATTCACCCCTCCACTTT. This sequence encodes CASSLRVYNSPLHF.

The rearrangement joins TRBV5-1 to TRBJ1-1, with no clear D. V was shortened by 6 bases and J by 3 bases, with 15 bases between the two germline ends. CDR1 and CDR2 from the germline V gene are SGHRS and YFSETQ. The CDR3 sequence is 14 residues long. CDR3 in DNA: TGCGCCAGCAATAAAAACCCGGAGGACACTGAAGCTTTCTTT. Translated, it gives CASNKNPEDTEAFF.

The chain couples TRBV7-2 to TRBJ1-4; TRBD1 matches 8 bases. The CDR3 extends over 14 amino acids. After removal of 5 bases from V and 8 bases from J, the junction contained 7 bases not matched to a gene. CDR1 SGHTA and CDR2 FQGNSA come from the germline V gene. The CDR3 protein is CASSADREVEKLFF. In DNA form, the CDR3 reads TGTGCCAGCAGCGCGGACAGGGAGGTAGAAAAACTGTTTTTT.